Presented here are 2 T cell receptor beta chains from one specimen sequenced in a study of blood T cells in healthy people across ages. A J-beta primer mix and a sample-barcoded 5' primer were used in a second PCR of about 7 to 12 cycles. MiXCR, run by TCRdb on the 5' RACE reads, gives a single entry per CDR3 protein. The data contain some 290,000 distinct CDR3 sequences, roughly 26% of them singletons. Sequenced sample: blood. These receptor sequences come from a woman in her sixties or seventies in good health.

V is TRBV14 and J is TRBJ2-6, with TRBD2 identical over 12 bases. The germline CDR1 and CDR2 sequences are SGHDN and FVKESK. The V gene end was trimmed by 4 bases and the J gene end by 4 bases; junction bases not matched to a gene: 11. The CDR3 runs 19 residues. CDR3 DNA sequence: TGTGCCAGCAGCCGAGATCTACTAGCGGGAGGTTCCGGGGCCAACGTCCTGACTTTC. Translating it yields CASSRDLLAGGSGANVLTF.

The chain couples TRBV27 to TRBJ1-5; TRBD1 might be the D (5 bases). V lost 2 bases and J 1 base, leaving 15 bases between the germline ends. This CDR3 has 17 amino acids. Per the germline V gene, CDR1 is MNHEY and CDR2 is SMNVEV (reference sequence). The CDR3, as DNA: TGTGCCAGCAGTTTAAAACCGGGGGGTCTCAGCAATCAGCCCCAGCATTTT. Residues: CASSLKPGGLSNQPQHF.